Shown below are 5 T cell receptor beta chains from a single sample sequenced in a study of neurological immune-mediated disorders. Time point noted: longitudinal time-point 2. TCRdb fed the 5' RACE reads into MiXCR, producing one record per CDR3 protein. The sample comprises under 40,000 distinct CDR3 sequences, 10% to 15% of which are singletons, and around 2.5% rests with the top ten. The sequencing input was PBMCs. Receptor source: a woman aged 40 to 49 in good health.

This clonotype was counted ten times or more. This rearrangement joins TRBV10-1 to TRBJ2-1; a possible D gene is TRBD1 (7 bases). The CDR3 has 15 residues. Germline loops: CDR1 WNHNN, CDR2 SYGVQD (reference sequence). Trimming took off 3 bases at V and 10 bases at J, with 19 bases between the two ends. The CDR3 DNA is TGCGCCAGCAGTGATCCGAGACAGGGAGGTATCGAGCAGTTCTTC. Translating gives CASSDPRQGGIEQFF.

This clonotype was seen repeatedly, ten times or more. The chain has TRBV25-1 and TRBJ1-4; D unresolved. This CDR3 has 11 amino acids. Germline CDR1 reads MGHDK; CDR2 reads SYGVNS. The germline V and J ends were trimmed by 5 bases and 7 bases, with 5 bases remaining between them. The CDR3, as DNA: TGTGCCAGCAGTCAATTTGAAAAACTGTTTTTT. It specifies CASSQFEKLFF.

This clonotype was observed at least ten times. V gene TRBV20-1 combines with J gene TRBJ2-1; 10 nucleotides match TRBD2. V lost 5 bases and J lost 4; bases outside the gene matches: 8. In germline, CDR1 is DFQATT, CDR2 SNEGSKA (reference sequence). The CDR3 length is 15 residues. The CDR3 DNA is TGCAGTGCTTGGGACGGACTAGCGGCTTACAATGAGCAGTTCTTC. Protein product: CSAWDGLAAYNEQFF.

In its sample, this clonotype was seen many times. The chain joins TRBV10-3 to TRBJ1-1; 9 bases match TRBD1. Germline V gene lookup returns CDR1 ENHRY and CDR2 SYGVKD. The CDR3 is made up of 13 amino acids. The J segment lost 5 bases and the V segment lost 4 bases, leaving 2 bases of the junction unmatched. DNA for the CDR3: TGTGCCATCAGTGGGGGACAGGGAACTGAAGCTTTCTTT. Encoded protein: CAISGGQGTEAFF.

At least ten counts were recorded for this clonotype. The CDR3 loop is CATLALAGGPHEQYF. In nucleotides, the CDR3 is TGTGCCACCTTGGCCCTAGCGGGAGGGCCCCACGAGCAGTACTTC. The rearrangement joins TRBV6-2 or TRBV6-3 to TRBJ2-7; TRBD2 matches at 12 bases. After removal of 10 bases from V and 5 bases from J, the junction contained 12 bases not matched to a gene. Germline CDR1 MNHEY, CDR2 SVGEGT. The CDR3 spans 15 residues.